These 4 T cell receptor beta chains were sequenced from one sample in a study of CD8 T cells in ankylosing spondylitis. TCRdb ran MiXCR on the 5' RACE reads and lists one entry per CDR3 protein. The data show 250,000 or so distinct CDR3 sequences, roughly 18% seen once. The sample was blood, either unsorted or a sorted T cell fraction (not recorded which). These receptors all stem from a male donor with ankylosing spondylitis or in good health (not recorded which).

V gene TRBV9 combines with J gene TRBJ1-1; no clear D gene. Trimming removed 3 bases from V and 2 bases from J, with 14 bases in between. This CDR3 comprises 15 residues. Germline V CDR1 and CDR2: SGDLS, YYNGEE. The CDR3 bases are TGTGCCAGCAGCGCTCGCGACCGAGGAAACACTGAAGCTTTCTTT. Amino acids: CASSARDRGNTEAFF.

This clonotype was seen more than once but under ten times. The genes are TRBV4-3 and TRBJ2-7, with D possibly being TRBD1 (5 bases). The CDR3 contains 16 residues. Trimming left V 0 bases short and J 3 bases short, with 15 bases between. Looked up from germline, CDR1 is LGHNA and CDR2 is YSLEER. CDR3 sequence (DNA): TGCGCCAGCAGCCAAGACCGGGCTCAGGGTAGCTACGAGCAGTACTTC. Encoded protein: CASSQDRAQGSYEQYF.

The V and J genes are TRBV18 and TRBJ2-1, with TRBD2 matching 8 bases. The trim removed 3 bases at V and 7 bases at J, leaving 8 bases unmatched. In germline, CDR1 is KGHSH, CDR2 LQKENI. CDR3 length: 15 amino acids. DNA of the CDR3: TGTGCCAGCTCACCTGCGGGAGGCGGAGGGAATGAGCAGTTCTTC. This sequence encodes CASSPAGGGGNEQFF.

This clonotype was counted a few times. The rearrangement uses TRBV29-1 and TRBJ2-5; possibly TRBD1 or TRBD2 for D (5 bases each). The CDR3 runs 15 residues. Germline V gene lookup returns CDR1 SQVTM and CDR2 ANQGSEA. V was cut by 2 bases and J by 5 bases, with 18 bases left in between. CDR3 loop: CSVETPGAAWETQYF. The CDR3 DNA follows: TGCAGCGTTGAAACCCCCGGGGCCGCATGGGAGACCCAGTACTTC.